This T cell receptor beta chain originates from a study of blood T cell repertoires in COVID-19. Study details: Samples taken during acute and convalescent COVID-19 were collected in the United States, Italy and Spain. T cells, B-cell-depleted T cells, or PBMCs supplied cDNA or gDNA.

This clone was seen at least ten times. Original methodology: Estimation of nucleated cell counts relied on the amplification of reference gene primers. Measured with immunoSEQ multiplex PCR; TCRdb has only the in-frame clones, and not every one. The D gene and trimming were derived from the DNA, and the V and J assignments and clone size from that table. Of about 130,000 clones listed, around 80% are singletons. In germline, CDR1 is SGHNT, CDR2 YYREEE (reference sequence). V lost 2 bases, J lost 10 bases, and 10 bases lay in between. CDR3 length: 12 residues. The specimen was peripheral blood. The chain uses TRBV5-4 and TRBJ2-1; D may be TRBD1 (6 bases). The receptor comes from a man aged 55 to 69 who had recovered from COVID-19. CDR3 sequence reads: CASSFGGVEQFF. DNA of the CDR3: TGTGCCAGCAGCTTTGGGGGCGTCGAGCAGTTCTTC.